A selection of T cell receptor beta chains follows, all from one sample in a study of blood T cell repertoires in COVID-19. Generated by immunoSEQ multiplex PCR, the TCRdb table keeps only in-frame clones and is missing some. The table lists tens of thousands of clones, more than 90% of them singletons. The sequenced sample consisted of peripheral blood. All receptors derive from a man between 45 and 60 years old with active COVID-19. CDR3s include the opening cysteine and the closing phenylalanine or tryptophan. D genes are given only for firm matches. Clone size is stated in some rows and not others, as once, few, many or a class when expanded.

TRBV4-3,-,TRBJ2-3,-,CASSQGPGIYTDTQYF,TGCGCCAGCAGCCAAGGACCGGGGATCTACACAGATACGCAGTATTTT
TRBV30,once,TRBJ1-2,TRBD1,CAWRDRGPNGYTF,TGTGCCTGGAGGGACAGGGGGCCCAATGGCTACACCTTC
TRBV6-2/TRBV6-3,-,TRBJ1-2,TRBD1,CASSGRGPIYGYTF,TGTGCCAGCAGCGGCAGGGGGCCTATCTATGGCTACACCTTC
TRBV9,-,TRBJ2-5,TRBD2,CASSASGRAFETQYF,TGTGCCAGCAGCGCGAGCGGGAGGGCCTTTGAGACCCAGTACTTC
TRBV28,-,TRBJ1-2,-,CASKRLGGYGYTF,TGTGCCAGCAAGCGGCTGGGGGGGTATGGCTACACCTTC
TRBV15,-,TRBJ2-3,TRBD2,CATSSRTSGRRGTDTQYF,TGTGCCACCAGCTCCCGGACTAGCGGGAGGAGGGGGACAGATACGCAGTATTTT
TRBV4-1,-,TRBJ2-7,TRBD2,CASSQVWTSDSYEQYF,TGCGCCAGCAGCCAGGTTTGGACTAGCGACTCCTACGAGCAGTACTTC
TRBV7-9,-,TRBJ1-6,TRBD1,CASSLFPDRVSYNSPLHF,TGTGCCAGCAGCTTATTCCCGGACAGGGTCTCATATAATTCACCCCTCCACTTT
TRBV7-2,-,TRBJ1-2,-,CASSWVKTGGYTF,TGTGCCAGCAGCTGGGTCAAAACGGGTGGCTACACCTTC
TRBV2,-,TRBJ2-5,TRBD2,CASSGSGGVETQYF,TGTGCCAGCAGTGGTAGCGGGGGGGTTGAGACCCAGTACTTC
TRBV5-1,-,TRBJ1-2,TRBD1,CASSLEGQSNGYTF,TGCGCCAGCAGCTTGGAGGGACAGTCGAATGGCTACACCTTC
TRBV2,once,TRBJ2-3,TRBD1,CASSSRTGPDTQYF,TGTGCCAGCAGTTCTCGGACAGGGCCAGATACGCAGTATTTT
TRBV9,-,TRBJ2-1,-,CASSVGGPWGRDNEQFF,TGTGCCAGCAGCGTCGGGGGGCCCTGGGGAAGGGACAATGAGCAGTTCTTC
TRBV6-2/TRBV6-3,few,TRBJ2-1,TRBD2,CASSWTSGGVYNEQFF,TGTGCCAGCAGCTGGACTAGCGGGGGGGTCTACAATGAGCAGTTCTTC
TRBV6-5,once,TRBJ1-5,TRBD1,CASSPDRARPQHF,TGTGCCAGCAGTCCCGACAGGGCCCGGCCCCAGCATTTT
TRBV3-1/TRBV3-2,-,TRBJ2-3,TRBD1,CASSQHRGGADTQYF,TGTGCCAGCAGCCAACACAGGGGTGGCGCAGATACGCAGTATTTT
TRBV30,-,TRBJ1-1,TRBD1,CAWSDRGTEAFF,TGTGCCTGGAGTGACAGGGGCACTGAAGCTTTCTTT
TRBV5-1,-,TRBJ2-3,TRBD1,CASSLVASGTGSDTQYF,TGCGCCAGCAGCTTGGTCGCTTCCGGGACAGGATCAGATACGCAGTATTTT
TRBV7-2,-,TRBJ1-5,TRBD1,CASSPPGQGGNQPQHF,TGTGCCAGCAGCCCACCGGGACAGGGGGGCAATCAGCCCCAGCATTTT
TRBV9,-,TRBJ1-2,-,CASSSGREGAYGYTF,TGTGCCAGCAGCTCAGGGCGGGAAGGGGCCTATGGCTACACCTTC
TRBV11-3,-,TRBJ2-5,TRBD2,CASSSGLADKETQYF,TGTGCCAGCAGCTCCGGACTAGCGGATAAAGAGACCCAGTACTTC
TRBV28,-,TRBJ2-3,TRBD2,CAGCSGGVDTQYF,TGTGCCGGTTGTAGCGGGGGGGTCGATACGCAGTATTTT
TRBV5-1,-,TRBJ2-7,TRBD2,CASSLGHNLAGGEQYF,TGCGCCAGCAGCTTGGGCCACAACCTAGCGGGAGGCGAGCAGTACTTC
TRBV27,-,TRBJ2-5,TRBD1,CAIHRGGETQYF,TGTGCCATCCACAGGGGCGGGGAGACCCAGTACTTC
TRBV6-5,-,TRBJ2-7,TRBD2,CASVSGAPYEQYF,TGTGCCAGCGTTAGCGGGGCTCCCTACGAGCAGTACTTC
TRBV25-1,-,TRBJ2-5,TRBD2,CASSGLAGDQETQYF,TGTGCCAGCAGTGGACTAGCGGGGGATCAGGAGACCCAGTACTTC
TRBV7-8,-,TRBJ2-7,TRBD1,CASSLGRDSYEQYF,TGTGCCAGCAGCTTAGGTAGGGACAGCTACGAGCAGTACTTC
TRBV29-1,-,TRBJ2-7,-,CSVEDIGGLGVYEQYF,TGCAGCGTTGAAGATATAGGCGGTTTAGGGGTATACGAGCAGTACTTC
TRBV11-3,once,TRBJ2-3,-,CASSLSGTTDTQYF,TGTGCCAGCAGCTTGTCGGGAACCACAGATACGCAGTATTTT
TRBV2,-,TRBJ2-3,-,CASSDDSGFTDTQYF,TGTGCCAGCAGTGACGATTCGGGATTCACAGATACGCAGTATTTT
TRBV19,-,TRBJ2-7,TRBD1,CASSIKQGIEQYF,TGTGCCAGTAGTATAAAACAGGGGATCGAGCAGTACTTC
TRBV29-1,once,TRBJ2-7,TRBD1,CSVAGTGNPYEQYF,TGCAGCGTTGCCGGGACAGGGAATCCATACGAGCAGTACTTC
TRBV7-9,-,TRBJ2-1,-,CASRPLRGHNEQFF,TGTGCCAGCAGACCACTCAGGGGCCACAATGAGCAGTTCTTC
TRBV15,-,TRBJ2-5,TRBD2,CATSLGGQETQYF,TGTGCCACCTCGCTGGGGGGGCAAGAGACCCAGTACTTC
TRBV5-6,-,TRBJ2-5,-,CASSMISVPETQYF,TGTGCCAGCAGCATGATTAGCGTTCCAGAGACCCAGTACTTC
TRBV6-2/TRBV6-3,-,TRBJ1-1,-,CASSYEGQSLQRYTEAFF,TGTGCCAGCAGTTACGAGGGACAAAGTTTGCAAAGGTACACTGAAGCTTTCTTT
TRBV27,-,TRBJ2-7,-,CATGAGFGEQYF,TGTGCAACCGGGGCGGGGTTTGGCGAGCAGTACTTC
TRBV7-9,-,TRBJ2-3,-,CASSTTTDTQYF,TGTGCCAGCAGCACCACTACAGATACGCAGTATTTT
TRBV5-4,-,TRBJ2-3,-,CASSELISSTDTQYF,TGTGCCAGCAGCGAACTAATCTCTAGCACAGATACGCAGTATTTT
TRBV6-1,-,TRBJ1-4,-,CASSDVRTNEKLFF,TGTGCCAGCAGTGATGTCCGGACTAATGAAAAACTGTTTTTT
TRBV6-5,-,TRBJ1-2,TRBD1,CASSSEDRVYGYTF,TGTGCCAGCAGTTCCGAGGACAGGGTATATGGCTACACCTTC
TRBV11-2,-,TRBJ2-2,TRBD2,CASSWPRTSGRSTGELFF,TGTGCCAGCAGCTGGCCCCGGACTAGCGGGAGGTCCACCGGGGAGCTGTTTTTT
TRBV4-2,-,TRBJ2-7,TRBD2,CASSQDSDSGKTYEQYF,TGTGCCAGCAGCCAAGATTCCGATAGCGGGAAGACCTACGAGCAGTACTTC
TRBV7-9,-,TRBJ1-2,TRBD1,CASSQPQGGVPNGYTF,TGTGCCAGCAGCCAACCCCAGGGGGGCGTTCCGAACGGCTACACCTTC
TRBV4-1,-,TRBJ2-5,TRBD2,CASSHPLAGVGETQYF,TGCGCCAGCAGCCACCCCCTAGCGGGGGTCGGTGAGACCCAGTACTTC
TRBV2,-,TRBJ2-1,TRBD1,CASSFGTGYGEQFF,TGTGCCAGCAGTTTCGGGACAGGGTATGGTGAGCAGTTCTTC
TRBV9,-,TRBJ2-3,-,CASSRVGGTGDTQYF,TGTGCCAGCAGCAGGGTCGGCGGGACGGGAGATACGCAGTATTTT
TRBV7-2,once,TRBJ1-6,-,CASERKGQNNSPLHF,TGTGCCAGCGAAAGGAAAGGACAGAATAATTCACCCCTCCACTTT
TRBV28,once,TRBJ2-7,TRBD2,CASSSLPGLAGKPYEQYF,TGTGCCAGCAGTTCCCTCCCGGGACTAGCGGGGAAACCCTACGAGCAGTACTTC
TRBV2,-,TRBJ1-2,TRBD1,CASSPWGQGSYGYTF,TGTGCCAGCAGCCCATGGGGACAGGGGTCCTATGGCTACACCTTC
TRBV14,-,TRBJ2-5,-,CASSNTGFGETQYF,TGTGCCAGCAGCAACACGGGGTTTGGGGAGACCCAGTACTTC
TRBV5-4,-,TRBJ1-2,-,CASSSPQGSYGYTF,TGTGCCAGCAGCTCCCCACAGGGTTCTTATGGCTACACCTTC
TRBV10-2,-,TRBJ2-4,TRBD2,CASSEWGGLQNIQYF,TGCGCCAGCAGTGAGTGGGGAGGGCTGCAAAACATTCAGTACTTC
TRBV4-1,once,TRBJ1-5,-,CASSQVWGGDQPQHF,TGCGCCAGCAGCCAAGTCTGGGGAGGCGATCAGCCCCAGCATTTT
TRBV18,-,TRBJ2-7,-,CASSPLSGLANHEQYF,TGTGCCAGCTCACCACTGTCTGGCCTAGCTAATCACGAGCAGTACTTC
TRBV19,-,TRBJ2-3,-,CASSYRGTDTQYF,TGTGCCAGTAGTTATAGGGGGACAGATACGCAGTATTTT
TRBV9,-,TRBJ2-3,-,CASSVAGFSTDTQYF,TGTGCCAGCAGCGTTGCGGGTTTCAGCACAGATACGCAGTATTTT
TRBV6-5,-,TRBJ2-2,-,CASIEGVHTGELFF,TGTGCCAGCATCGAGGGGGTTCACACCGGGGAGCTGTTTTTT
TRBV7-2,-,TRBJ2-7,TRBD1,CASSPRQGSYEQYF,TGTGCCAGCAGCCCACGACAGGGCTCCTACGAGCAGTACTTC
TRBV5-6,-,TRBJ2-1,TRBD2,CASRGGTTNEQFF,TGTGCCAGCAGGGGAGGGACCACCAATGAGCAGTTCTTC